Shown below are 9 T cell receptor beta chains from a single sample sequenced in a study of PD-1 blockade in mismatch repair-deficient tumors. The protocol was immunoSEQ multiplex PCR, while the TCRdb copy is restricted to in-frame clones and leaves out a portion. The profile covers 40,000 to 60,000 clones, with about 84% appearing a single time and roughly 8.8% taken by the ten largest. This specimen was peripheral blood, taken less than 21 weeks after starting pembrolizumab. All receptors derive from an adult with mismatch repair-deficient cancer.

This clone was observed a few times. This sequence joins TRBV4-2 and TRBJ1-5, with 11 bases matching TRBD1. J was trimmed by 6 bases and V by 0 bases; bases with no gene match: 7. The germline V gene encodes CDR1 LGHNA and CDR2 YNFKEQ. This CDR3 spans 17 amino acids. CDR3 loop: CASSQDGTGGLGQPQHF. DNA for the CDR3: TGTGCCAGCAGCCAAGATGGGACAGGGGGGTTGGGTCAGCCCCAGCATTTT.

The chain employs TRBV9 and TRBJ1-1; D is perhaps TRBD1 (5 bases). Germline lookup yields CDR1 SGDLS and CDR2 YYNGEE. V lost 2 bases to trimming and J lost 6 bases, with 11 bases between them. The CDR3 is made up of 13 amino acids. This CDR3 is CASSVGTYAEAFF. The CDR3 nucleotides read TGTGCCAGCAGCGTCGGGACCTACGCTGAAGCTTTCTTT.

This chain connects TRBV10-1 to TRBJ1-2, with D perhaps matching TRBD1 (6 bases). Germline V lookup: CDR1 WNHNN, CDR2 SYGVQD (reference sequence). The V and J ends lost 6 bases and 1 base respectively, with 24 bases between them. The CDR3 runs 18 residues. The CDR3 DNA reads TGCGCCAGCAGGGGCCTGAGGGGGGGTAAAGCAGTTAACTATGGCTACACCTTC. This codes for CASRGLRGGKAVNYGYTF.

The rearrangement joins TRBV5-1 to TRBJ2-7, with a weak D call TRBD2 (5 bases). V was clipped by 4 bases and J by 7 bases, with 18 bases between them. The germline V gene encodes CDR1 SGHRS and CDR2 YFSETQ. The CDR3 runs 14 residues. CDR3 residues: CASSGTRTGGEQYF. The CDR3 coding sequence is TGCGCCAGCAGCGGCACGAGGACGGGCGGGGAGCAGTACTTC.

For the CDR3, the DNA is TGTGCCAGCAGCCCACGGGGGTTATCGAACACCGGGGAGCTGTTTTTT. It is translated as CASSPRGLSNTGELFF. The J gene is TRBJ2-2, the V gene TRBV7-3; D perhaps matches TRBD2 (6 bases). The CDR3 is made up of 16 amino acids. The germline V gene has CDR1 SGHTA and CDR2 FQGTGA. The V end lost 5 bases, the J end lost 0 bases, and 13 bases lay between the germline ends. Complete variable domain (other parts from reference TRBV7-3 and TRBJ2-2): GAGVSQTPSNKVTEKGKYVELRCDPISGHTALYWYRQSLGQGPEFLIYFQGTGAADDSGLPNDRFFAVRPEGSVSTLKIQRTERGDSAVYLCASSPRGLSNTGELFFGEGSRLTVL.

This chain uses TRBV7-9 with TRBJ2-3; D is ambiguous. There are 15 residues in the CDR3. V lost 1 base and J 0 bases, leaving 8 bases between the germline ends. Germline CDR1 and CDR2: SEHNR and FQNEAQ (reference sequence). The CDR3 coding sequence is TGTGCCAGCAGCTTAGGTGAGGCTAGCACAGATACGCAGTATTTT. Translated, it gives CASSLGEASTDTQYF.

The V gene is TRBV19, the J gene TRBJ1-1, with D perhaps TRBD1 (5 bases). Germline-derived CDR1 and CDR2 are LNHDA and SQIVND (reference sequence). The CDR3 totals 13 residues. The V end lost 7 bases, the J end lost 1 base, and 10 bases lay between the germline ends. The CDR3 here is CASKGRENTEAFF. In DNA, the CDR3 is TGTGCCAGTAAGGGCAGGGAGAACACTGAAGCTTTCTTT.

The chain recombines TRBV9 with TRBJ2-1; 10 nucleotides agree with TRBD1. The CDR3 consists of 19 residues. Trimming removed 0 bases from V and 2 bases from J; junction bases left unmatched: 11. Looked up from germline, CDR1 is SGDLS and CDR2 is YYNGEE. The chain's CDR3 is CASSVGGQGILFPYNEQFF. CDR3 coding DNA: TGTGCCAGCAGCGTAGGGGGACAGGGGATCTTGTTTCCCTACAATGAGCAGTTCTTC.

The sample holds a few counts of this clone. V gene TRBV5-6 combines with J gene TRBJ1-2; 10 bases fit TRBD1. The germline CDR1 and CDR2 sequences are SGHDT and YYEEEE. CDR3 size: 15 residues. After removal of 0 bases from V and 7 bases from J, the junction contained 6 bases not matched to a gene. The DNA for the CDR3 is TGTGCCAGCAGCTTGGTTGGGACAGGGGCTGTTGGCTACACCTTC. It codes for CASSLVGTGAVGYTF. Complete variable domain (other parts from reference TRBV5-6 and TRBJ1-2): DAGVTQSPTHLIKTRGQQVTLRCSPKSGHDTVSWYQQALGQGPQFIFQYYEEEERQRGNFPDRFSGHQFPNYSSELNVNALLLGDSALYLCASSLVGTGAVGYTFGSGTRLTVV.